This TCR beta chain is from a study of tumor-infiltrating lymphocytes in localized non-small cell lung cancer. Produced via immunoSEQ multiplex PCR; TCRdb's table is partial and in-frame only. The sample lists approximately 7,200 clones; around 55% were seen once. V lost 6 bases, J lost 0 bases, and 15 bases lay in between. Per the germline V gene, CDR1 is MDHEN and CDR2 is SYDVKM. The CDR3 spans 15 residues. Input material: lung tumor tissue. The chain combines TRBV28 with TRBJ2-7; D possibly matches TRBD1 or TRBD2 (5 bases each). The clonotype originates from a human donor with non-small cell lung cancer. The DNA for the CDR3 is TGTGCCAGCAGCCGGGGCGGATCGAGCTCCTACGAGCAGTACTTC. This codes for CASSRGGSSSYEQYF.